A single sample is the source of the 30 T cell receptor beta chains below, sequenced in a study of shared clonotypes between healthy human individuals. The repertoire was sequenced with immunoSEQ multiplex PCR; TCRdb's copy has only in-frame clones and lacks some. The sample lists some 1,100,000 clones; 75% to 80% were seen once. Sample: memory CD4+ T cells from PBMCs. Indicated subset: CD45RA-negative fraction. The source is a man younger than 30 in good health. Some clones in this sample may be carry-over from other donors' samples.

The chain joins TRBV5-1 to TRBJ2-2; D remains ambiguous. Germline V gene data show CDR1 as SGHRS and CDR2 as YFSETQ. This CDR3 comprises 12 residues. Trimming removed 4 bases from V and 6 bases from J, with 7 bases in between. The CDR3 coding sequence is TGCGCCAGCAGCCCCGTACCCGGGGAGCTGTTTTTT. This encodes CASSPVPGELFF.

This clone was seen only a few times. The genes are TRBV29-1 and TRBJ1-3; no reliable D call. Germline V gene lookup returns CDR1 SQVTM and CDR2 ANQGSEA. The CDR3 is 14 residues long. V dropped 7 bases and J dropped 4 bases, with 17 bases sitting between them. Written as DNA, the CDR3 is TGCAGCGGCACCTCTGAAGGCAGGGGAAACACCATATATTTT. Translating it yields CSGTSEGRGNTIYF.

A remark on this clone: This same CDR3 is encoded by further DNA sequences in the sample. The chain links TRBV7-3 to TRBJ2-2; D is undetermined. Germline loops: CDR1 SGHTA, CDR2 FQGTGA. Trimming removed 4 bases at V and 7 bases at J, with 7 bases between. This CDR3 has 12 amino acids. The CDR3: CASSSRNGELFF. The CDR3 DNA is TGTGCCAGCAGCTCCCGGAACGGGGAGCTGTTTTTT.

The V call is TRBV29-1, the J call TRBJ2-7; 14 nucleotides match TRBD2. CDR1 is SQVTM, CDR2 ANQGSEA, per germline. The CDR3 extends over 20 amino acids. V shed 4 bases and J 0 bases; nucleotides not matched to a gene: 17. Here the CDR3 DNA reads TGCAGCGTTGTTGGGGTTGGGACTAGCGGGAGCAGGGGGAGCTCCTACGAGCAGTACTTC. Translated: CSVVGVGTSGSRGSSYEQYF.

This clone has just one count. J is TRBJ2-3 and V is TRBV4-1; D gene uncertain. Germline-derived CDR1 and CDR2 are MGHRA and YSYEKL. The CDR3 is 17 amino acids. Trimming cost V 0 bases and J 5 bases, with 18 bases left between them. CDR3 DNA: TGCGCCAGCAGCCAAGAAGATATAGGGTCGGTGAGAGATACGCAGTATTTT. This gives the protein CASSQEDIGSVRDTQYF.

The chain links TRBV28 to TRBJ2-7; tentatively, D is TRBD1 or TRBD2 (5 bases each). Germline V gene data show CDR1 as MDHEN and CDR2 as SYDVKM. The V end was cut by 3 bases, the J end by 1 base, with 19 bases between. There are 17 residues in the CDR3. This CDR3 is CASSLGDSSVGSYEQYF. CDR3 bases: TGTGCCAGCAGTTTGGGGGATAGTAGCGTGGGGTCCTACGAGCAGTACTTC. The complete variable domain, with remaining parts taken from reference TRBV28 and TRBJ2-7, reads DVKVTQSSRYLVKRTGEKVFLECVQDMDHENMFWYRQDPGLGLRLIYFSYDVKMKEKGDIPEGYSVSREKKERFSLILESASTNQTSMYLCASSLGDSSVGSYEQYFGPGTRLTVT.

V and J are TRBV30 and TRBJ2-5, with a possible D match to TRBD1 (5 bases). V dropped 2 bases and J dropped 0 bases, with 16 bases sitting between them. CDR3 size: 16 residues. The V gene's germline CDR1 is GTSNPN and CDR2 SVGIG (reference sequence). CDR3 loop: CAWSLGVYLYQETQYF. The CDR3 nucleotides are TGTGCCTGGAGTTTAGGGGTATACTTGTACCAAGAGACCCAGTACTTC.

This clone has a handful of counts. This sequence joins TRBV2 and TRBJ2-7, with 7 bases that match TRBD1. Losses at the gene ends were 10 bases for V and 4 bases for J; bases not matched to a gene: 10. The CDR3 is 13 amino acids. Germline-derived CDR1 and CDR2 are SNHLY and FYNNEI. CDR3 coding DNA: TGTGCCACTAGACAGGGTGAGGCTTACGAGCAGTACTTC. It is translated as CATRQGEAYEQYF.

The chain links TRBV29-1 to TRBJ2-7, with 8 bases lining up with TRBD1. This CDR3 has 14 residues. The junction had 7 bases not matched to a gene; V was cut back by 4 bases and J by 2 bases. The germline V gene has CDR1 SQVTM and CDR2 ANQGSEA. The CDR3 sequence: CSVVAGTGPYEQYF. The DNA of the CDR3 is TGCAGCGTTGTCGCCGGGACAGGTCCCTACGAGCAGTACTTC.

Regarding this clone: This specimen includes other DNA sequences encoding the same CDR3. This rearrangement joins TRBV19 to TRBJ1-2; 8 bases align to TRBD1. Germline V CDR1 and CDR2: LNHDA, SQIVND (reference sequence). V lost 6 bases to trimming and J lost 1 base; unmatched junction nucleotides: 4. The CDR3 contains 14 residues. The CDR3 loop reads CASSPGQVNYGYTF. CDR3 nucleotide sequence: TGTGCCAGTAGCCCGGGACAGGTTAACTATGGCTACACCTTC.

The chain links TRBV7-2 to TRBJ2-1; 8 bases are a match to TRBD2. Germline CDR1 SGHTA, CDR2 FQGNSA. V shed 5 bases, J shed 7 bases, and the junction held 4 bases outside the gene matches. The CDR3 is made up of 13 amino acids. The CDR3 nucleotides are TGTGCCAGCAGCGTTAGCGGGGCTAATGAGCAGTTCTTC. Its translation: CASSVSGANEQFF. Drawing the rest from reference TRBV7-2 and TRBJ2-1, the complete variable domain is GAGVSQSPSNKVTEKGKDVELRCDPISGHTALYWYRQSLGQGLEFLIYFQGNSAPDKSGLPSDRFSAERTGGSVSTLTIQRTQQEDSAVYLCASSVSGANEQFFGPGTRLTVL.

This clone was seen only a few times. The chain links TRBV30 to TRBJ1-1, with D perhaps TRBD1 (5 bases). V was cut by 0 bases and J by 5 bases, with 13 bases left in between. The CDR3 consists of 14 residues. Germline V gene data show CDR1 as GTSNPN and CDR2 as SVGIG (reference sequence). The CDR3 sequence is CAWSVGQGETEAFF. The CDR3 DNA is TGTGCCTGGAGTGTAGGCCAGGGTGAAACTGAAGCTTTCTTT.

V and J are TRBV5-1 and TRBJ1-1, with D perhaps TRBD1 (5 bases). Trimming took off 0 bases at V and 2 bases at J, with 11 bases between the two ends. CDR3 size: 15 residues. Germline lookup yields CDR1 SGHRS and CDR2 YFSETQ. The CDR3 bases are TGCGCCAGCAGCTTGGCCGAGGGGCTCAACACTGAAGCTTTCTTT. This encodes CASSLAEGLNTEAFF. Together with reference TRBV5-1 and TRBJ1-1, the CDR3 gives the full variable domain: KAGVTQTPRYLIKTRGQQVTLSCSPISGHRSVSWYQQTPGQGLQFLFEYFSETQRNKGNFPGRFSGRQFSNSRSEMNVSTLELGDSALYLCASSLAEGLNTEAFFGQGTRLTVV.

The chain combines TRBV6-6 with TRBJ1-5, with a weak D call TRBD1 (6 bases). Trimming shortened V by 4 bases and J by 7 bases, and 14 bases separated the two germline ends. The CDR3 has 14 amino acids. In germline, CDR1 is MNHNY, CDR2 SVGAGI (reference sequence). The CDR3 here is CASSSGWGHQPQHF. For the CDR3, the DNA is TGTGCCAGCAGTTCCGGCTGGGGGCACCAGCCCCAGCATTTT.

In its sample, this clone was seen once. The chain is built from TRBV9 and TRBJ2-5; 8 positions match TRBD1. CDR1 and CDR2 from the germline V gene are SGDLS and YYNGEE. After removal of 3 bases from V and 4 bases from J, the junction contained 11 bases not matched to a gene. CDR3 length: 16 residues. The CDR3, as DNA: TGTGCCAGCAGCGCAAACACTGGACAGGGTAGAGAGACCCAGTACTTC. Translation: CASSANTGQGRETQYF.

CDR3 sequence (DNA): TGTGCCATCAGTGACCGGGACAGGGGTAGCAATCAGCCCCAGCATTTT. Encoded protein: CAISDRDRGSNQPQHF. V is TRBV10-3 and J is TRBJ1-5, with 10 bases that match TRBD1. The CDR3 totals 16 residues. Germline loops: CDR1 ENHRY, CDR2 SYGVKD. J lost 0 bases, V lost 3 bases, and 2 bases had no gene match.

Comment on this clone: The same CDR3 arises from other DNA sequences in this sample as well. V usage is TRBV28 and J usage is TRBJ1-4, with a tentative D call TRBD1 (5 bases). V was clipped by 3 bases and J by 8 bases, with 10 bases between them. Germline CDR1 is MDHEN and CDR2 is SYDVKM. This CDR3 region has 13 residues. CDR3 region: CASSLGGEEKLFF. CDR3 sequence (DNA): TGTGCCAGCAGTTTGGGGGGGGAGGAAAAACTGTTTTTT.

The chain carries TRBV21-1 and TRBJ1-2; TRBD1 is the table's D call, not checked against the DNA. TRBV21-1 is a listed pseudogene. The CDR3 contains 13 residues. CDR3 DNA sequence: TGTGCCAGCAGCATGATCTGGGCTGATGGCTACACCTTC. Encoded protein: CASSMIWADGYTF.

The J gene is TRBJ1-1, the V gene TRBV7-9; 7 positions agree with TRBD1. V lost 5 bases, J lost 4 bases, and 4 bases stayed unmatched. The CDR3 contains 13 residues. Germline V gives CDR1 SEHNR, CDR2 FQNEAQ (reference sequence). The CDR3 is CASSPDRVTEAFF. CDR3 nucleotide sequence: TGTGCCAGCAGCCCTGACAGGGTCACTGAAGCTTTCTTT.

This chain uses TRBV19 with TRBJ1-1; possibly TRBD1 for D (5 bases). The germline V and J ends were trimmed by 4 bases and 3 bases, with 12 bases remaining between them. CDR1 is LNHDA and CDR2 is SQIVND in the germline V gene (reference sequence). The length of the CDR3 is 14 residues. For the CDR3, the DNA is TGTGCCAGTAGTACAAGAGAGGGGCACACTGAAGCTTTCTTT. Its protein product is CASSTREGHTEAFF.

The chain employs TRBV2 and TRBJ2-3; D unresolved. Germline V gene sequence: CDR1 SNHLY, CDR2 FYNNEI. CDR3 length equals 14 residues. Trimming took 6 bases from V and 0 from J, leaving 10 bases between them. CDR3 amino acids: CASRTDHSTDTQYF. In nucleotides, the CDR3 is TGTGCCAGCAGAACCGACCACAGCACAGATACGCAGTATTTT.

The chain recombines TRBV5-6 with TRBJ1-4; weak D call: TRBD1 (6 bases). Trimming removed 7 bases from V and 2 bases from J, with 15 bases in between. The CDR3 covers 15 residues. Germline values: CDR1 SGHDT, CDR2 YYEEEE. The CDR3 is CASLRGGGTNEKLFF. CDR3 sequence (DNA): TGTGCCAGCTTGAGGGGGGGTGGCACTAATGAAAAACTGTTTTTT.

The chain has TRBV5-1 and TRBJ2-2; 7 nucleotides line up with TRBD2. The CDR3 has 16 residues. V gave up 0 bases and J gave up 7 bases; unmatched junction bases: 9. Germline CDR1 is SGHRS and CDR2 is YFSETQ. CDR3 residues: CASSLVPLASGGELFF. CDR3 coding DNA: TGCGCCAGCAGCTTGGTGCCACTAGCGTCTGGCGGGGAGCTGTTTTTT.

The chain links TRBV4-1 to TRBJ2-7; no clear D. V lost 6 bases, J lost 0 bases, and 21 bases lay in between. Germline CDR1 reads MGHRA; CDR2 reads YSYEKL. The length of the CDR3 is 17 residues. In DNA, the CDR3 is TGCGCCAGCAGGCGAGGAGAAGGTACACCAAACTCCTACGAGCAGTACTTC. Its protein product is CASRRGEGTPNSYEQYF.

This clone was counted once. The J gene is TRBJ2-7, the V gene TRBV5-4; 8 nucleotides align to TRBD1. The V segment lost 3 bases and the J segment 4 bases; nucleotides outside the gene matches: 12. CDR1 SGHNT and CDR2 YYREEE come from the germline V gene (reference sequence). This CDR3 spans 16 amino acids. The CDR3 loop reads CASSSPDRGFPYEQYF. The CDR3 DNA is TGTGCCAGCAGCTCGCCCGACAGGGGTTTTCCGTACGAGCAGTACTTC.

The V and J genes are TRBV10-3 and TRBJ2-1, with TRBD1 matching over 7 bases. This CDR3 spans 16 amino acids. CDR1 and CDR2 from the germline V gene are ENHRY and SYGVKD. J lost 2 bases, V lost 3 bases, and 7 bases had no gene match. The CDR3 loop is CAISDPTGKTYNEQFF. CDR3 DNA sequence: TGTGCCATCAGTGACCCGACAGGGAAAACCTACAATGAGCAGTTCTTC.

V gene TRBV5-6 combines with J gene TRBJ2-6; D may be TRBD1 (5 bases). V lost 4 bases to trimming and J lost 0 bases, with 11 bases between them. The CDR3 extends over 16 amino acids. CDR1 and CDR2 from the germline V gene are SGHDT and YYEEEE. CDR3 sequence (DNA): TGTGCCAGCAGCACAACAGGTTACTCTGGGGCCAACGTCCTGACTTTC. As protein: CASSTTGYSGANVLTF.

The V gene is TRBV11-1, the J gene TRBJ1-3; a possible D gene is TRBD1 (6 bases). Germline values: CDR1 SGHAT, CDR2 FQDESV (reference sequence). This CDR3 is built from 15 residues. V lost 0 bases and J lost 8, with 14 bases in between. In nucleotides, the CDR3 is TGTGCCAGCAGCTTAGCGCGGGCAGGGGAGGACACCATATATTTT. Translating gives CASSLARAGEDTIYF.

Remarks on this clone: A much larger clone lies a single base off, so this may be a read error. V gene TRBV6-5 combines with J gene TRBJ2-5; TRBD1 might be the D (6 bases). Germline lookup yields CDR1 MNHEY and CDR2 SVGAGI. V was trimmed by 6 bases and J by 4 bases, leaving 15 bases between them. The CDR3 has 14 amino acids. The chain's CDR3 is CASSRNRARETQYF. CDR3 nucleotide sequence: TGTGCCAGCAGCCGAAACAGGGCCCGAGAGACCCAGTACTTC.

The V and J genes are TRBV7-9 and TRBJ1-4; unclear D gene. The V end lost 2 bases, the J end lost 6 bases, and 7 bases lay between the germline ends. The CDR3 is 13 amino acids. Germline CDR1 SEHNR, CDR2 FQNEAQ (reference sequence). The CDR3 coding sequence is TGTGCCAGCAGCTTAAGTTCCTATGAAAAACTGTTTTTT. Protein sequence: CASSLSSYEKLFF.